This entry lists 21 T cell receptor beta chains sequenced from one sample in a study of OX40 agonist ivuxolimab in advanced cancers. The table came from immunoSEQ multiplex PCR; TCRdb's copy has only in-frame clones and leaves some out. The sample contains more than 45,000 clones, roughly 88% of which appear only once. Sequencing used CD4+ or CD8+ T cells sorted from blood, obtained in a trial of the OX40 agonist ivuxolimab. These receptors originate from an adult with an advanced solid tumor such as melanoma, head and neck, liver or kidney cancer.

The rearrangement links TRBV29-1 to TRBJ1-3; D is uncertain. In germline, CDR1 is SQVTM, CDR2 ANQGSEA. This CDR3 contains 11 residues. V lost 4 bases to trimming and J lost 1 base, with 2 bases between them. The CDR3 DNA reads TGCAGCGTTGGATCTGGAAACACCATATATTTT. This gives the protein CSVGSGNTIYF.

The chain has TRBV9 and TRBJ2-1; TRBD1 matches at 10 bases. With V trimmed by 3 bases and J by 3 bases, 9 bases remained unmatched. The length of the CDR3 is 17 residues. Germline V gives CDR1 SGDLS, CDR2 YYNGEE. The CDR3 loop is CASSEDIRDRGYNEQFF. CDR3 in DNA: TGTGCCAGCAGCGAAGACATCCGGGACAGGGGCTACAATGAGCAGTTCTTC.

The CDR3 region has the DNA TGTGCCAGCAGCTTAGTCAGTTCGGGGGGGACAGCCTCCTACGAGCAGTACTTC. Translation gives CASSLVSSGGTASYEQYF. V and J are TRBV7-2 and TRBJ2-7; D is perhaps TRBD2 (8 bases). Trimming cost V 1 base and J 0 bases, with 19 bases left between them. This CDR3 is built from 18 residues. From germline, CDR1 is SGHTA and CDR2 FQGNSA. Complete variable domain (other parts from reference TRBV7-2 and TRBJ2-7): GAGVSQSPSNKVTEKGKDVELRCDPISGHTALYWYRQSLGQGLEFLIYFQGNSAPDKSGLPSDRFSAERTGGSVSTLTIQRTQQEDSAVYLCASSLVSSGGTASYEQYFGPGTRLTVT.

The gene calls are TRBV11-2 and TRBJ1-1, with D possibly TRBD1 on 5 matching bases. There are 15 residues in the CDR3. Trimming cost V 2 bases and J 5 bases, with 15 bases left between them. CDR1 SGHAT and CDR2 FQNNGV come from the germline V gene. DNA for the CDR3: TGTGCCAGCAGCTTACGGGGCCAGGTGAGGACTGAAGCTTTCTTT. This encodes CASSLRGQVRTEAFF.

This clone was detected once. The rearrangement uses TRBV5-4 and TRBJ2-5; a possible D gene is TRBD1 (6 bases). This CDR3 has 15 residues. From germline, CDR1 is SGHNT and CDR2 YYREEE (reference sequence). V lost 4 bases and J lost 2, with 15 bases in between. CDR3 nucleotides: TGTGCCAGCAGCCTCCCGGACAGCGGTCAAGAGACCCAGTACTTC. This gives the protein CASSLPDSGQETQYF.

The chain employs TRBV13 and TRBJ2-1; D ambiguous. The CDR3 is 11 amino acids. Trimming removed 2 bases from V and 11 bases from J, with 7 bases in between. From germline, CDR1 is PRHDT and CDR2 FYEKMQ (reference sequence). The CDR3 DNA is TGTGCCAGCAGCTTAAGTGTCCAGCAGTTCTTC. Its protein is CASSLSVQQFF.

This chain connects TRBV19 to TRBJ1-1, with 10 nucleotides matching TRBD1. Germline V gives CDR1 LNHDA, CDR2 SQIVND (reference sequence). Germline trimming cut 4 bases from V and 0 bases from J; bases unmatched to any gene: 5. This CDR3 has 16 amino acids. The CDR3 nucleotides are TGTGCCAGTAGTACCGGACAGGGGGGCATGAACACTGAAGCTTTCTTT. It specifies CASSTGQGGMNTEAFF.

The rearrangement joins TRBV6-1 to TRBJ1-2; a weak D match, TRBD1 (5 bases). The ends were cut back, 2 bases at V and 14 bases at J, with 18 bases in the middle. CDR1 is MNHNS and CDR2 is SASEGT in the germline V gene. This CDR3 comprises 13 residues. The CDR3 nucleotides read TGTGCCAGCAGTGAATCGAGGATTGGGGCCGGGACCTTC. Its translation: CASSESRIGAGTF.

CDR3 DNA sequence: TGTGCCAGCAGCCCAAGTGGGGGCCATATTAATAGCAATCAGCCCCAGCATTTT. Protein: CASSPSGGHINSNQPQHF. The rearrangement links TRBV27 to TRBJ1-5; D may be TRBD1 (6 bases). The V gene's germline CDR1 is MNHEY and CDR2 SMNVEV (reference sequence). This CDR3 spans 18 amino acids. Trimming stripped 6 bases from V and 0 bases from J, with 21 bases between.

This chain uses TRBV28 with TRBJ2-3; D uncertain. Germline CDR1 is MDHEN and CDR2 is SYDVKM. V lost 9 bases to trimming and J lost 3 bases, with 28 bases between them. The CDR3 has 18 amino acids. This chain's CDR3 is CASYVGLQDPLKTDTQYF. The CDR3 region has the DNA TGTGCCAGTTATGTGGGCCTCCAGGATCCCTTGAAGACAGATACGCAGTATTTT.

The chain joins TRBV6-5 to TRBJ1-2, with D possibly TRBD1 on 5 matching bases. CDR3 length equals 13 residues. CDR1 and CDR2 (germline): MNHEY, SVGAGI. Trimming took 5 bases from V and 3 from J, leaving 10 bases between them. CDR3 in DNA: TGTGCCAGCAGTCCCGGGACGGACTATGGCTACACCTTC. Its protein is CASSPGTDYGYTF.

The rearrangement joins TRBV6-5 to TRBJ1-2; 7 nucleotides align to TRBD1. CDR1 and CDR2 (germline): MNHEY, SVGAGI. Trimming at V came to 5 bases and at J to 4 bases, leaving 10 bases not matched to a gene. The CDR3 sequence is 15 residues long. CDR3 nucleotide sequence: TGTGCCAGCAGTGCCGACAGGGCCTTTGGCTATGGCTACACCTTC. As protein: CASSADRAFGYGYTF.

The CDR3 coding sequence is TGTGCCAGCAGTAGTATTAGGGAAAGTGAAAAACTGTTTTTT. Its protein is CASSSIRESEKLFF. V gene TRBV27 combines with J gene TRBJ1-4; D ambiguous. V dropped 5 bases and J dropped 7 bases, with 14 bases sitting between them. The CDR3 has 14 residues. Per germline, CDR1 MNHEY and CDR2 SMNVEV (reference sequence).

This clone was picked up a small number of times. The rearrangement uses TRBV7-9 and TRBJ1-4; D call uncertain. The CDR3 is made up of 15 amino acids. The V end lost 5 bases, the J end lost 0 bases, and 10 bases lay between the germline ends. CDR1 and CDR2 (germline): SEHNR, FQNEAQ (reference sequence). CDR3 region: CASSQNSATNEKLFF. The CDR3 DNA reads as TGTGCCAGCAGCCAAAACAGTGCAACTAATGAAAAACTGTTTTTT.

The chain employs TRBV19 and TRBJ2-7, with TRBD1 as a possible D gene (5 bases). There are 14 residues in the CDR3. V was cut by 5 bases and J by 5 bases, with 16 bases left in between. CDR1 is LNHDA and CDR2 is SQIVND in the germline V gene (reference sequence). The CDR3 DNA reads TGTGCCAGTAGTCATCAGGGAAGACGGAACGAGCAGTACTTC. Translated: CASSHQGRRNEQYF.

The chain couples TRBV7-8 to TRBJ2-5; D is unclear. The J call may be in error: the DNA end matches TRBJ2-7 better. The CDR3 spans 16 residues. The germline gives CDR1 SGHVS, CDR2 FQNEAQ. As DNA, the CDR3 is TGTGCCAGCAGCTTAGGAAGTGGGCAGGTAGGGTACGAGCAGTACTTC. It is translated as CASSLGSGQVGYEQYF.

The chain carries TRBV9 and TRBJ2-5; 10 positions agree with TRBD2. The ends lost 0 bases at V and 1 base at J; junction bases unmatched: 0. There are 15 residues in the CDR3. Germline V gene lookup returns CDR1 SGDLS and CDR2 YYNGEE. CDR3 nucleotide sequence: TGTGCCAGCAGCGTAGGGACTAGCGGCCAAGAGACCCAGTACTTC. Amino acids: CASSVGTSGQETQYF.

The J gene is TRBJ1-2, the V gene TRBV27; D gene ambiguous. The germline gives CDR1 MNHEY, CDR2 SMNVEV (reference sequence). V was shortened by 6 bases and J by 4 bases, with 15 bases between the two germline ends. The CDR3 extends over 14 amino acids. CDR3 sequence (DNA): TGTGCCAGCAGAACGGCGGCGGCTGCCTATGGCTACACCTTC. Protein: CASRTAAAAYGYTF.

This chain links TRBV9 with TRBJ1-1, with D unclear. This CDR3 contains 13 residues. Trimming took 4 bases from V and 1 from J, leaving 8 bases between them. Germline lookup yields CDR1 SGDLS and CDR2 YYNGEE. CDR3 residues: CASSSSGNTEAFF. DNA for the CDR3: TGTGCCAGCAGCTCCTCGGGGAACACTGAAGCTTTCTTT.

The chain carries TRBV7-2 and TRBJ1-3; the D is unclear. The ends were cut back, 5 bases at V and 7 bases at J, with 15 bases in the middle. Germline-derived CDR1 and CDR2 are SGHTA and FQGNSA. The CDR3 consists of 14 residues. The CDR3 DNA follows: TGTGCCAGCAGCCAGTCGGGGTTTGGGAACACCATATATTTT. Amino acid sequence: CASSQSGFGNTIYF.

In DNA form, the CDR3 reads TGCGCCAGCAGCTTGGACGCAACTAATGAAAAACTGTTTTTT. It encodes CASSLDATNEKLFF. V and J are TRBV5-1 and TRBJ1-4, with no clear D. The germline V gene has CDR1 SGHRS and CDR2 YFSETQ. Deletions cut 0 bases from V and 0 bases from J, with 3 bases between. The CDR3 covers 14 residues.